The 29 T cell receptor beta chains presented below share a single source sample, sequenced in a study of intratumoral heterogeneity in liver cancer. Generated by immunoSEQ multiplex PCR, the TCRdb table keeps only in-frame clones and is missing some. The top ten clones hold about a sixth of a sample with some 20,000 clones, approximately 70% of them seen once. This specimen consisted of tumor-adjacent normal tissue, obtained before any cancer treatment. Receptor source: a woman in her 70s with hepatocellular carcinoma.

This sequence joins TRBV6-5 and TRBJ1-5; D gene ambiguous. The CDR3 totals 14 residues. The ends were cut back, 0 bases at V and 4 bases at J, with 7 bases in the middle. In germline, CDR1 is MNHEY, CDR2 SVGAGI. As DNA, the CDR3 is TGTGCCAGCAGTTACTCCGGGGATAATCAGCCCCAGCATTTT. Its translation: CASSYSGDNQPQHF.

J is TRBJ2-7 and V is TRBV5-6; 8 nucleotides match TRBD1. The V and J ends lost 4 bases and 3 bases, in that order; junction bases with no gene match: 9. Germline loops: CDR1 SGHDT, CDR2 YYEEEE. This CDR3 spans 15 amino acids. The CDR3 sequence is CASSQTGTGIYEQYF. The DNA of the CDR3 is TGTGCCAGCAGCCAAACCGGGACAGGAATCTACGAGCAGTACTTC.

This clone was observed a few times. This chain connects TRBV29-1 to TRBJ2-5; perhaps D is TRBD1 or TRBD2 (5 bases each). The CDR3 length is 11 residues. V was cut by 4 bases and J by 4 bases, with 7 bases left in between. Germline CDR1 reads SQVTM; CDR2 reads ANQGSEA. The CDR3 DNA reads TGCAGCGTTGGGGGGAGAGAGACCCAGTACTTC. Its protein is CSVGGRETQYF.

This chain connects TRBV6-1 to TRBJ1-6, with D possibly TRBD1 on 6 matching bases. Germline CDR1 reads MNHNS; CDR2 reads SASEGT. The CDR3 spans 17 residues. V was clipped by 1 base and J by 4 bases, with 14 bases between them. CDR3 sequence reads: CASSEDVTGLYNSPLHF. CDR3 coding DNA: TGTGCCAGCAGTGAAGACGTGACAGGCCTGTATAATTCACCCCTCCACTTT.

This clone was found once. J is TRBJ2-2 and V is TRBV6-6; 10 nucleotides line up with TRBD1. The V gene's germline CDR1 is MNHNY and CDR2 SVGAGI (reference sequence). The CDR3 is 18 residues long. The junction had 13 bases not matched to a gene; V was cut back by 5 bases and J by 4 bases. The CDR3 DNA follows: TGTGCCAGCAGTCGGTCGACAGGGGGCGCGGTAAGCACCGGGGAGCTGTTTTTT. It is translated as CASSRSTGGAVSTGELFF.

This clone has only a few counts. The chain links TRBV27 to TRBJ1-5; D gene unclear. Germline V gives CDR1 MNHEY, CDR2 SMNVEV (reference sequence). This CDR3 contains 10 residues. The CDR3 DNA is TGTGTGACGGGTTATCAGCCCCAGCATTTT. Encoded protein: CVTGYQPQHF.

The V gene is TRBV10-3, the J gene TRBJ2-1; 12 bases align to TRBD1. The CDR3 sequence is 16 residues long. Germline lookup yields CDR1 ENHRY and CDR2 SYGVKD. V shed 6 bases and J 6 bases; nucleotides not matched to a gene: 9. CDR3 coding DNA: TGTGCCATCAGCAACAAGCCGGGACAGGGGGCCAATGAGCAGTTCTTC. Translation gives CAISNKPGQGANEQFF.

The V and J genes are TRBV2 and TRBJ1-5; unclear D gene. This CDR3 has 13 residues. Germline V CDR1 and CDR2: SNHLY, FYNNEI. Trimming pared 8 bases from V and 4 bases from J, leaving 12 bases between. The DNA for the CDR3 is TGTGCCAGCGGCGAGGACTTAAATCAGCCCCAGCATTTT. This sequence encodes CASGEDLNQPQHF.

The chain employs TRBV27 and TRBJ2-1; 9 bases fit TRBD2. The CDR3 is 15 residues long. After removal of 8 bases from V and 1 base from J, the junction contained 6 bases not matched to a gene. Germline CDR1 reads MNHEY; CDR2 reads SMNVEV (reference sequence). In DNA form, the CDR3 reads TGTGCCAGCGCTAGCGGGATAGGGTCCTACAATGAGCAGTTCTTC. This codes for CASASGIGSYNEQFF.

CDR3 bases: TGTGCCAGCAGTTTAGGACTAGCGGGAAACACCGGGGAGCTGTTTTTT. Translating gives CASSLGLAGNTGELFF. The chain couples TRBV28 to TRBJ2-2, with 12 bases that match TRBD2. The CDR3 totals 16 residues. Trimming took 2 bases from V and 2 from J; bases not matched to a gene: 0. Per germline, CDR1 MDHEN and CDR2 SYDVKM.

The chain combines TRBV10-1 with TRBJ1-1; no clear D. The CDR3 runs 13 residues. V dropped 5 bases and J dropped 5 bases, with 12 bases sitting between them. The germline CDR1 and CDR2 sequences are WNHNN and SYGVQD (reference sequence). In DNA form, the CDR3 reads TGCGCCAGCAGTCAACAGCTTGAAACTGAAGCTTTCTTT. This translates into CASSQQLETEAFF.

J is TRBJ1-1 and V is TRBV19; TRBD1 matches at 7 bases. This CDR3 has 13 residues. Per the germline V gene, CDR1 is LNHDA and CDR2 is SQIVND (reference sequence). V lost 6 bases and J lost 5; bases outside the gene matches: 6. The CDR3 sequence: CASRASGGTEAFF. The DNA of the CDR3 is TGTGCCAGTAGAGCCTCAGGGGGGACTGAAGCTTTCTTT.

V gene TRBV30 combines with J gene TRBJ2-3, with D hard to call. Germline-derived CDR1 and CDR2 are GTSNPN and SVGIG (reference sequence). CDR3 size: 14 residues. V was clipped by 4 bases and J by 2 bases, with 13 bases between them. CDR3: CAWIRRQLTDTQYF. The CDR3 DNA follows: TGTGCCTGGATAAGGAGACAACTCACAGATACGCAGTATTTT.

The rearrangement links TRBV5-1 to TRBJ2-7; D unresolved. This CDR3 spans 14 amino acids. V was clipped by 0 bases and J by 5 bases, with 12 bases between them. Germline CDR1 reads SGHRS; CDR2 reads YFSETQ. This CDR3 is CASSLERPLDEQYF. CDR3 nucleotide sequence: TGCGCCAGCAGCTTGGAACGGCCGCTGGACGAGCAGTACTTC.

For this clone: The same CDR3 is also encoded by other DNA sequences in this sample. The chain is built from TRBV5-5 and TRBJ2-7, with 7 nucleotides matching TRBD1. Germline lookup yields CDR1 SGHKS and CDR2 YYEKEE (reference sequence). CDR3 size: 15 residues. V trimming: 2 bases; J trimming: 3 bases; junction bases outside the gene matches: 8. Written as DNA, the CDR3 is TGTGCCAGCAGCTTTAGTGACAGGGTCGACTACGAGCAGTACTTC. The encoded protein is CASSFSDRVDYEQYF. The full variable domain, completed using reference TRBV5-5 and TRBJ2-7, is DAGVTQSPTHLIKTRGQQVTLRCSPISGHKSVSWYQQVLGQGPQFIFQYYEKEERGRGNFPDRFSARQFPNYSSELNVNALLLGDSALYLCASSFSDRVDYEQYFGPGTRLTVT.

The chain has TRBV5-4 and TRBJ2-1, with 8 bases fitting TRBD2. This CDR3 has 15 amino acids. Trimming took 2 bases from V and 7 from J; bases not matched to a gene: 8. The V gene's germline CDR1 is SGHNT and CDR2 YYREEE (reference sequence). CDR3 sequence: CASSLGAGVVNEQFF. The DNA of the CDR3 is TGTGCCAGCAGCTTAGGAGCGGGAGTTGTAAATGAGCAGTTCTTC. Supplemented by reference TRBV5-4 and TRBJ2-1, the full variable domain reads ETGVTQSPTHLIKTRGQQVTLRCSSQSGHNTVSWYQQALGQGPQFIFQYYREEENGRGNFPPRFSGLQFPNYSSELNVNALELDDSALYLCASSLGAGVVNEQFFGPGTRLTVL.

This clone was picked up a small number of times. The chain is built from TRBV6-5 and TRBJ1-1, with D uncertain. The CDR3 has 11 amino acids. The germline V gene has CDR1 MNHEY and CDR2 SVGAGI. V shed 4 bases and J shed 8 bases, with 8 bases lying between them. The CDR3 DNA follows: TGTGCCAGCAGTTCCACATGGGAAGCTTTCTTT. This encodes CASSSTWEAFF.

The genes are TRBV19 and TRBJ1-3; no firm D call. V was pared by 7 bases and J by 0 bases, with 13 bases between. The length of the CDR3 is 15 residues. CDR1 is LNHDA, CDR2 SQIVND, per germline (reference sequence). Written as DNA, the CDR3 is TGTGCCAGTACCCCACGCAAAAGCTCTGGAAACACCATATATTTT. Amino acids: CASTPRKSSGNTIYF.

The chain carries TRBV9 and TRBJ2-2; 9 bases are a match to TRBD2. The CDR3 is 14 amino acids. Germline V CDR1 and CDR2: SGDLS, YYNGEE. The V and J ends lost 4 bases and 8 bases, in that order; junction bases with no gene match: 6. The CDR3 region has the DNA TGTGCCAGCAGCCGTAGCGGGAGCCCTGGGGAGCTGTTTTTT. This encodes CASSRSGSPGELFF. Supplemented by reference TRBV9 and TRBJ2-2, the full variable domain reads DSGVTQTPKHLITATGQRVTLRCSPRSGDLSVYWYQQSLDQGLQFLIQYYNGEERAKGNILERFSAQQFPDLHSELNLSSLELGDSALYFCASSRSGSPGELFFGEGSRLTVL.

V is TRBV6-1 and J is TRBJ1-6, with a tentative D call TRBD1 (5 bases). Per germline, CDR1 MNHNS and CDR2 SASEGT. V shed 0 bases and J shed 7 bases, with 16 bases lying between them. The CDR3 totals 17 residues. The CDR3 sequence is CASSEALGGRGNSPLHF. DNA of the CDR3: TGTGCCAGCAGTGAAGCTCTTGGGGGTAGAGGCAATTCACCCCTCCACTTT.

V is TRBV10-3 and J is TRBJ2-7, with TRBD1 identical over 10 bases. J gave up 1 base and V 3 bases, and 3 bases lay outside the gene matches. CDR1 is ENHRY and CDR2 is SYGVKD in the germline V gene. CDR3 length: 15 amino acids. CDR3 sequence (DNA): TGTGCCATCAGTGACCGGGACAGGGGATCCTACGAGCAGTACTTC. The encoded protein is CAISDRDRGSYEQYF.

This chain links TRBV6-1 with TRBJ2-7, with 9 bases fitting TRBD2. V lost 5 bases and J lost 5; bases outside the gene matches: 10. This CDR3 has 15 residues. From germline, CDR1 is MNHNS and CDR2 SASEGT. The CDR3 nucleotides are TGTGCCAGCAGTTTTTTAGCGGGGGAAAGGAACGAGCAGTACTTC. This sequence encodes CASSFLAGERNEQYF.

J is TRBJ2-1 and V is TRBV9; 10 positions match TRBD2. Germline-derived CDR1 and CDR2 are SGDLS and YYNGEE. V was pared by 4 bases and J by 7 bases, with 8 bases of the junction left unmatched. The length of the CDR3 is 15 residues. The CDR3 DNA reads TGTGCCAGCAGCCCCAGCGGGAGGGCCGAGAATGAGCAGTTCTTC. Translation: CASSPSGRAENEQFF. The whole variable domain, remainder taken from reference TRBV9 and TRBJ2-1, is DSGVTQTPKHLITATGQRVTLRCSPRSGDLSVYWYQQSLDQGLQFLIQYYNGEERAKGNILERFSAQQFPDLHSELNLSSLELGDSALYFCASSPSGRAENEQFFGPGTRLTVL.

J is TRBJ2-5 and V is TRBV15, with D perhaps matching TRBD2 (6 bases). Trimming removed 0 bases from V and 2 bases from J, with 10 bases in between. CDR1 is LNHNV, CDR2 YYDKDF, per germline (reference sequence). The CDR3 runs 15 residues. The CDR3 here is CATSRDASGQETQYF. The CDR3 DNA sequence: TGTGCCACCAGCAGAGATGCGAGCGGGCAAGAGACCCAGTACTTC.

The chain uses TRBV20-1 and TRBJ1-2; D is undetermined. Germline lookup yields CDR1 DFQATT and CDR2 SNEGSKA (reference sequence). Trimming stripped 3 bases from V and 3 bases from J, with 8 bases between. The CDR3 contains 12 residues. The CDR3 region is CSASPNHYGYTF. CDR3 bases: TGCAGTGCTAGTCCGAATCACTATGGCTACACCTTC.

CDR3 coding DNA: TGCGCCAGCAGCCCTGGGGTCGGTCCCTCCTACGAGCAGTACTTC. Amino acid sequence: CASSPGVGPSYEQYF. The rearrangement links TRBV4-1 to TRBJ2-7; D gene ambiguous. The CDR3 covers 15 residues. The germline V gene encodes CDR1 MGHRA and CDR2 YSYEKL. Trimming took 4 bases from V and 0 from J, leaving 13 bases between them.

The rearrangement links TRBV19 to TRBJ1-1; D is uncertain. Germline lookup yields CDR1 LNHDA and CDR2 SQIVND (reference sequence). V shed 5 bases and J shed 5 bases, with 18 bases lying between them. The CDR3 runs 15 residues. CDR3 sequence reads: CASSWADGRRTEAFF. The CDR3 nucleotides read TGTGCCAGTAGTTGGGCTGATGGGCGTAGGACTGAAGCTTTCTTT. Looking up the rest from reference TRBV19 and TRBJ1-1 gives the full variable domain: DGGITQSPKYLFRKEGQNVTLSCEQNLNHDAMYWYRQDPGQGLRLIYYSQIVNDFQKGDIAEGYSVSREKKESFPLTVTSAQKNPTAFYLCASSWADGRRTEAFFGQGTRLTVV.

This chain links TRBV9 with TRBJ2-7; the D gene is possibly TRBD2 (5 bases). The germline V gene encodes CDR1 SGDLS and CDR2 YYNGEE. The CDR3 runs to 14 residues. V was clipped by 4 bases and J by 3 bases, with 14 bases between them. The CDR3 loop reads CASSTRVTDYEQYF. The CDR3 DNA is TGTGCCAGCAGCACTAGGGTCACCGACTACGAGCAGTACTTC.

The sample holds a few counts of this clone. The genes are TRBV10-2 and TRBJ2-1, with TRBD2 matching 8 bases. J lost 4 bases, V lost 4 bases, and 6 bases had no gene match. There are 15 residues in the CDR3. The germline CDR1 and CDR2 sequences are WSHSY and SAAADI. The CDR3: CASSGLLAEYNEQFF. The CDR3 bases are TGCGCCAGCAGTGGGCTACTAGCGGAGTACAATGAGCAGTTCTTC.